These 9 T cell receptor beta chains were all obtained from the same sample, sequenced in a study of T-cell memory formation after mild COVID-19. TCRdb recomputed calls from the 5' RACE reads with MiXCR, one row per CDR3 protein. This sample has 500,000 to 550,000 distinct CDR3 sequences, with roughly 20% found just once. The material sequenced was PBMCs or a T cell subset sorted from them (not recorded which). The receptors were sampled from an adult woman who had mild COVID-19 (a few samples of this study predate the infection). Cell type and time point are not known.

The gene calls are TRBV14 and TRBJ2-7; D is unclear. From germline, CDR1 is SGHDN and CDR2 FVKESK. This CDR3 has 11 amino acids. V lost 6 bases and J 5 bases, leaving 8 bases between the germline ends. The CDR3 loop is CASRGFHEQYF. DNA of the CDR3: TGTGCCAGCAGAGGGTTTCACGAGCAGTACTTC.

CDR3 sequence: CASSLWGTSGSNEQFF. CDR3 in DNA: TGTGCCAGCAGCCTTTGGGGGACTAGCGGGAGCAATGAGCAGTTCTTC. The chain joins TRBV7-9 to TRBJ2-1, with 14 bases fitting TRBD2. The CDR3 contains 16 residues. The germline V gene encodes CDR1 SEHNR and CDR2 FQNEAQ (reference sequence). V trimming: 5 bases; J trimming: 6 bases; junction bases outside the gene matches: 6.

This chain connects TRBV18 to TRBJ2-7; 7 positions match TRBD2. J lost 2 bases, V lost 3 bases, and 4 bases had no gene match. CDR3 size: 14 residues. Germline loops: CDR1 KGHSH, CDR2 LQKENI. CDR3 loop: CASSPTGGAYEQYF. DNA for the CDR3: TGTGCCAGCTCACCGACGGGGGGAGCCTACGAGCAGTACTTC.

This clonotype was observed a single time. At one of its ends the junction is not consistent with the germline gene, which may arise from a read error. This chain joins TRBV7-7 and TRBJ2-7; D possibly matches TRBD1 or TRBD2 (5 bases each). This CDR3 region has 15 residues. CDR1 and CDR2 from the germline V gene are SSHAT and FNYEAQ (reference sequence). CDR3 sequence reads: CASSPGDDSGYEQYF. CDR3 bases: TGTGCTAGCAGCCCCGGGGACGATTCCGGCTACGAGCAGTACTTC.

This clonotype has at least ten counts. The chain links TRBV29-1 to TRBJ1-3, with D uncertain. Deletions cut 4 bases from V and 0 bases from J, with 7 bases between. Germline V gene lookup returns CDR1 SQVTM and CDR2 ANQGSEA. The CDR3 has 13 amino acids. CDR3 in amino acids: CSVGGSSGNTIYF. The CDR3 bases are TGCAGCGTTGGAGGCTCCTCTGGAAACACCATATATTTT.

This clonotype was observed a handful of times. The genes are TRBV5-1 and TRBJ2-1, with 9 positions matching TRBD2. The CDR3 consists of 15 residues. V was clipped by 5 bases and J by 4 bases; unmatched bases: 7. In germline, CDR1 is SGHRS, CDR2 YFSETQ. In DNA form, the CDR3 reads TGCGCCAGCAGGAATAGCGGGGGAGAGTACAATGAGCAGTTCTTC. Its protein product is CASRNSGGEYNEQFF.

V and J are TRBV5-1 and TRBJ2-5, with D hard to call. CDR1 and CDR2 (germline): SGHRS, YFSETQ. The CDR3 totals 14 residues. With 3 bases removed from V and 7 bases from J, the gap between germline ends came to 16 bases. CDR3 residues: CASSSNGHDGTQYF. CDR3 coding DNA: TGCGCCAGCAGCTCGAACGGTCATGACGGGACCCAGTACTTC.

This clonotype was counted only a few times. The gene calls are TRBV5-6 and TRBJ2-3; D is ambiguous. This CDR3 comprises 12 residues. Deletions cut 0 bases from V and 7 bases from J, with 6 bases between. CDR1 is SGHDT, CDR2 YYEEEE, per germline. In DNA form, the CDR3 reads TGTGCCAGCAGCTTGGCCGAATATACGCAGTATTTT. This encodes CASSLAEYTQYF.

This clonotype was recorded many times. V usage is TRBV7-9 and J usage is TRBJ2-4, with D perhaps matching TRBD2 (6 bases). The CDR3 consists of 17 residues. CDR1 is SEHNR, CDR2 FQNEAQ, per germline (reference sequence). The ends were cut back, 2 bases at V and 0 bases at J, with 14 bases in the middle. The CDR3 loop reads CASSLSAGLIAKNIQYF. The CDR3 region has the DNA TGTGCCAGCAGCTTAAGTGCGGGGCTCATAGCCAAAAACATTCAGTACTTC.